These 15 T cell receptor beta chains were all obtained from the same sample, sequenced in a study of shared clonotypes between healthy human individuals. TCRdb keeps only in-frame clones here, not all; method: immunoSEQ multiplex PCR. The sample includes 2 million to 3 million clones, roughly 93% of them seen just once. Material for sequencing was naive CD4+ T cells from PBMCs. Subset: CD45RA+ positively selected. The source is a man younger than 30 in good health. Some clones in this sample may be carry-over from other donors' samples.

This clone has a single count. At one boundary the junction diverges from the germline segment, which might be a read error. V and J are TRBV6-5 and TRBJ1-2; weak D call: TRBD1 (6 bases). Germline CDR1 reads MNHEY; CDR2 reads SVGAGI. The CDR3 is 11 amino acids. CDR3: CASSTGFGYAF. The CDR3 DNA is TGTGCCAGCAGTACAGGGTTTGGCTACGCCTTC.

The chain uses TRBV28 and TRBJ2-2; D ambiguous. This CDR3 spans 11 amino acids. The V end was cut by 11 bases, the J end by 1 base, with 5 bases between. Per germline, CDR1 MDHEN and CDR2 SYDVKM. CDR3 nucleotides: TGTGCCTCAGGGAACACCGGGGAGCTGTTTTTT. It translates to CASGNTGELFF.

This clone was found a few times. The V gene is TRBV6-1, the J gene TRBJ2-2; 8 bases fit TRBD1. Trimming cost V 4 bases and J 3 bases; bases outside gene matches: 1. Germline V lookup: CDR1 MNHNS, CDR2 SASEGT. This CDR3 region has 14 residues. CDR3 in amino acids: CASSGTGHTGELFF. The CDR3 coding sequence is TGTGCCAGCAGTGGGACAGGGCACACCGGGGAGCTGTTTTTT.

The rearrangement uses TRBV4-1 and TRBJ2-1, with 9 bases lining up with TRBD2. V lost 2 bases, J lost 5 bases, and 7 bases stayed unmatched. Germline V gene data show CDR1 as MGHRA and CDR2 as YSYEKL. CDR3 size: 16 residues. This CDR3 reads CASSQPGLAIHNEQFF. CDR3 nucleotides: TGCGCCAGCAGCCAACCTGGACTAGCGATCCACAATGAGCAGTTCTTC.

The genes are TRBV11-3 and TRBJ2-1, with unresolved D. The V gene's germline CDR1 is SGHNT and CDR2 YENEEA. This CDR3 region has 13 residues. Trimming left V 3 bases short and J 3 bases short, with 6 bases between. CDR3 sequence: CASSFDIYNEQFF. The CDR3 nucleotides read TGTGCCAGCAGCTTTGACATCTACAATGAGCAGTTCTTC.

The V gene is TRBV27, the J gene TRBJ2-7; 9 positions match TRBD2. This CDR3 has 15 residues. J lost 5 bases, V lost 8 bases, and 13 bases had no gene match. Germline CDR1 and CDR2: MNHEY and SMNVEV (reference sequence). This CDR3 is CASDPRGRATHEQYF. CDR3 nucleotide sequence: TGTGCCAGCGACCCGCGCGGGAGGGCCACGCACGAGCAGTACTTC.

The CDR3 nucleotides read TGCGCCAGCAGCTTGACAGGGAATGGAGAGACCCAGTACTTC. Residues: CASSLTGNGETQYF. The rearrangement joins TRBV5-1 to TRBJ2-5, with D tentatively TRBD1 (6 bases). The CDR3 spans 14 residues. Per germline, CDR1 SGHRS and CDR2 YFSETQ. V was pared by 1 base and J by 4 bases, with 11 bases between.

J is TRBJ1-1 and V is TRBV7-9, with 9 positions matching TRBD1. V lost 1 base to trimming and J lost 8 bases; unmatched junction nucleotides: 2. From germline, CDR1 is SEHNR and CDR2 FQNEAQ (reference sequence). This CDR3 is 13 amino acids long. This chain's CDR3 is CASSLEGTGEAFF. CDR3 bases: TGTGCCAGCAGCTTAGAAGGGACAGGGGAAGCTTTCTTT.

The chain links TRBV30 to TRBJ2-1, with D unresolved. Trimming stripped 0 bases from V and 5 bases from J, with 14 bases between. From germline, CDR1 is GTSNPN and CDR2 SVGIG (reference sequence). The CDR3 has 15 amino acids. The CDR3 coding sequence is TGTGCCTGGAGTGTACCGAAGGACGGCGACAATGAGCAGTTCTTC. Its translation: CAWSVPKDGDNEQFF.

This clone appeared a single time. CDR3 loop: CASSPRGTGVNYGYTF. In DNA, the CDR3 is TGTGCCAGTAGCCCGAGGGGGACAGGGGTGAACTATGGCTACACCTTC. The rearrangement joins TRBV19 to TRBJ1-2; 10 bases are a match to TRBD1. Germline V gene sequence: CDR1 LNHDA, CDR2 SQIVND (reference sequence). This CDR3 has 16 residues. The V segment lost 6 bases and the J segment 2 bases; nucleotides outside the gene matches: 9.

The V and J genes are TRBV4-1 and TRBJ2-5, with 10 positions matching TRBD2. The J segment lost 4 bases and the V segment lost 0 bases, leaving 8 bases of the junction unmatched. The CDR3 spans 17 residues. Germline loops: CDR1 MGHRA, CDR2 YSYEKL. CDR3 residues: CASSQELGLAGAETQYF. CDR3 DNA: TGCGCCAGCAGCCAAGAGTTGGGGCTAGCGGGAGCAGAGACCCAGTACTTC.

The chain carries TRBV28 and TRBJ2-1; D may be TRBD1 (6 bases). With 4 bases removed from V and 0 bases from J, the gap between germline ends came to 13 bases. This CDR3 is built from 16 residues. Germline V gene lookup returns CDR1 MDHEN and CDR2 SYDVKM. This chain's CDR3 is CASSSQGIRSYNEQFF. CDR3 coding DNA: TGTGCCAGCAGTTCACAGGGTATTCGCTCCTACAATGAGCAGTTCTTC.

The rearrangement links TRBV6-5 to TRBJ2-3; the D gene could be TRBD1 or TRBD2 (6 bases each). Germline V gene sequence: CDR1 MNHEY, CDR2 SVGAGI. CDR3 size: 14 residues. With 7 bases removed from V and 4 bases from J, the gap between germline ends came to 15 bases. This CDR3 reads CASKRGGGSDTQYF. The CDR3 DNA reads TGTGCCAGCAAGCGAGGAGGGGGATCAGATACGCAGTATTTT.

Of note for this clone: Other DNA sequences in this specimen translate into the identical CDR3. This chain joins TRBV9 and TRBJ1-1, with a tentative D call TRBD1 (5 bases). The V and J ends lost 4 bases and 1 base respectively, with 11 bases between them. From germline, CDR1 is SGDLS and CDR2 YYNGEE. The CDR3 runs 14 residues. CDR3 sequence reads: CASSPRGGNTEAFF. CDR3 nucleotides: TGTGCCAGCAGCCCCCGGGGGGGGAACACTGAAGCTTTCTTT.

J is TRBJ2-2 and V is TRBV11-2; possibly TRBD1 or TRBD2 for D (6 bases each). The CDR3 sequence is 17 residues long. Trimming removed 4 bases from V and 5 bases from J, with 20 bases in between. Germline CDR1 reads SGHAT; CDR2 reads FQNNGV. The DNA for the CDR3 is TGTGCCAGCAGCTCGAACCTTGGGGGGCTGGTAACCGGGGAGCTGTTTTTT. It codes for CASSSNLGGLVTGELFF.